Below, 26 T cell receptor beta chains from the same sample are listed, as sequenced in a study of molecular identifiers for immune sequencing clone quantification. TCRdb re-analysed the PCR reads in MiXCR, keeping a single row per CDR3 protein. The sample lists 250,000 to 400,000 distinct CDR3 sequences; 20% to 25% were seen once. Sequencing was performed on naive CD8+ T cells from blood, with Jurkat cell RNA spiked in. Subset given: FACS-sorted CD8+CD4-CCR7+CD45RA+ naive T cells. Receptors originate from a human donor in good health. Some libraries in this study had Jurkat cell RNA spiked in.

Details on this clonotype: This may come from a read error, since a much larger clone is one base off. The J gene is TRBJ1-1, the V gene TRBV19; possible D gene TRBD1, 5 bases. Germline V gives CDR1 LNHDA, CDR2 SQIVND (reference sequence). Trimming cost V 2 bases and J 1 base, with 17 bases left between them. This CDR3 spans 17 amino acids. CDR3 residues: CASSIIEAGKKNTEAFF. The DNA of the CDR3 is TGTGCCAGTAGTATAATTGAGGCAGGGAAAAAGAACACTGAAGCTTTCTTT.

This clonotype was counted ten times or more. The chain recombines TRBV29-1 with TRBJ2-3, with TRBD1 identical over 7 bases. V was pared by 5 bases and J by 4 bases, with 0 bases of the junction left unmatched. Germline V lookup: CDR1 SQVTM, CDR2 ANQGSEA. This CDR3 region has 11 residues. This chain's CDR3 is CSVQGADTQYF. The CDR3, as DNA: TGCAGCGTTCAGGGGGCAGATACGCAGTATTTT.

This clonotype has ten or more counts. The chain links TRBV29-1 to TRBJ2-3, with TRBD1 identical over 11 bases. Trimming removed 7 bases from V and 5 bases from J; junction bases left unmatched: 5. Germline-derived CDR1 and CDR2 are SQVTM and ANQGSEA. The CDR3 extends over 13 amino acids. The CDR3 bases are TGCAGCGCTGGGACAGGGGGTCGAGATACGCAGTATTTT. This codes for CSAGTGGRDTQYF.

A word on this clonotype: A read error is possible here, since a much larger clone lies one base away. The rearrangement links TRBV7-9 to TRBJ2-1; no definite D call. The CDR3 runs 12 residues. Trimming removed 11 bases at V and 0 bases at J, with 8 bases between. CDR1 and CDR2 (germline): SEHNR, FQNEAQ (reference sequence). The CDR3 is CAPSFSYNEQFF. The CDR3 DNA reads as TGTGCCCCCTCTTTCTCCTACAATGAGCAGTTCTTC.

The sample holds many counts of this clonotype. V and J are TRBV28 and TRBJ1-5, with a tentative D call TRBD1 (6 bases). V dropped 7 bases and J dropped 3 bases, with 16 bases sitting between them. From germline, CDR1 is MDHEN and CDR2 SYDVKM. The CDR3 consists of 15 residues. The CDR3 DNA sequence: TGTGCCAGCATTCCGACTTACAGGGACAATCAGCCCCAGCATTTT. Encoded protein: CASIPTYRDNQPQHF.

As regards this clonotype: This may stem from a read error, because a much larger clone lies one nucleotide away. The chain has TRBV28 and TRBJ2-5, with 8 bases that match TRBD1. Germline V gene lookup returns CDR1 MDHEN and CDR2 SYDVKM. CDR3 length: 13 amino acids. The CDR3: CAGSDTGGETQYF. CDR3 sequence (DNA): TGTGCCGGCAGTGATACAGGGGGAGAGACCCAGTACTTC. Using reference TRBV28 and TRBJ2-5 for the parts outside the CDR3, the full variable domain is DVKVTQSSRYLVKRTGEKVFLECVQDMDHENMFWYRQDPGLGLRLIYFSYDVKMKEKGDIPEGYSVSREKKERFSLILESASTNQTSMYLCAGSDTGGETQYFGPGTRLLVL.

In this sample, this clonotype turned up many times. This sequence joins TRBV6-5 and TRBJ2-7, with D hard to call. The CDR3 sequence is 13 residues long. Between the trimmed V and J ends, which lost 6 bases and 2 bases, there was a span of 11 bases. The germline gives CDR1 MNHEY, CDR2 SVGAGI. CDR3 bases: TGTGCCAGCAGCCCTGACATACCCTACGAGCAGTACTTC. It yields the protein CASSPDIPYEQYF.

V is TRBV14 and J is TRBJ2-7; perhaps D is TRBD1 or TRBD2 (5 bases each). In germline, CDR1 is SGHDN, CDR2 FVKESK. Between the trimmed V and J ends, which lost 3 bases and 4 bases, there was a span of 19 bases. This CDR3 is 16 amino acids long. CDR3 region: CASSHIGTADFYEQYF. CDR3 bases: TGTGCCAGCAGCCACATTGGGACCGCGGATTTTTACGAGCAGTACTTC.

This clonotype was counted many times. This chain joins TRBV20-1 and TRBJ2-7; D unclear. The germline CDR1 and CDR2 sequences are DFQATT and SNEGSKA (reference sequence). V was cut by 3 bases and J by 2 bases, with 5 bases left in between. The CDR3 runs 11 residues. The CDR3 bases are TGCAGTGCTAGGGTTACCTACGAGCAGTACTTC. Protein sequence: CSARVTYEQYF.

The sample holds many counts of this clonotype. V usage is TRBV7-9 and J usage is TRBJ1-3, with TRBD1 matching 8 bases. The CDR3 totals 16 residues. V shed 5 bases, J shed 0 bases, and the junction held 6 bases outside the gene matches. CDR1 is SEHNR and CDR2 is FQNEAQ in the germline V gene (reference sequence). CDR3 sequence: CASSRDRSSSGNTIYF. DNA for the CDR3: TGTGCCAGCAGCCGGGACAGGTCCTCCTCTGGAAACACCATATATTTT.

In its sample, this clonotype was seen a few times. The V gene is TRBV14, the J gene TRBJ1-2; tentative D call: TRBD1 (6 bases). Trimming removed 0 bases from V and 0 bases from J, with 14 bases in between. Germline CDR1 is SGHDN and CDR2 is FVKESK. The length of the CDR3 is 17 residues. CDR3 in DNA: TGTGCCAGCAGCCAAGACCAGGGGTTGGACGCTAACTATGGCTACACCTTC. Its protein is CASSQDQGLDANYGYTF. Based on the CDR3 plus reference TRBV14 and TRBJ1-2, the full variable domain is EAGVTQFPSHSVIEKGQTVTLRCDPISGHDNLYWYRRVMGKEIKFLLHFVKESKQDESGMPNNRFLAERTGGTYSTLKVQPAELEDSGVYFCASSQDQGLDANYGYTFGSGTRLTVV.

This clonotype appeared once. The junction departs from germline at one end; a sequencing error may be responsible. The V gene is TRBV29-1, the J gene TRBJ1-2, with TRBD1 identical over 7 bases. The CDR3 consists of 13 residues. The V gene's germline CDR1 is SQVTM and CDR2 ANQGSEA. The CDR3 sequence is CSVETGNNYGYAF. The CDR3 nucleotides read TGCAGCGTAGAGACAGGGAATAACTATGGCTACGCCTTC.

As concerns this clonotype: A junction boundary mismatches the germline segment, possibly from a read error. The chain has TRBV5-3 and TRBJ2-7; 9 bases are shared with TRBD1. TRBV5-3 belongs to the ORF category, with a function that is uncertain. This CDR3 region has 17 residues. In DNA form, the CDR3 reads TGTGCCAGCAGCTCGGATGGGGGGGGACAGGGTAGCAACGAGCAGTACTTC. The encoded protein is CASSSDGGGQGSNEQYF.

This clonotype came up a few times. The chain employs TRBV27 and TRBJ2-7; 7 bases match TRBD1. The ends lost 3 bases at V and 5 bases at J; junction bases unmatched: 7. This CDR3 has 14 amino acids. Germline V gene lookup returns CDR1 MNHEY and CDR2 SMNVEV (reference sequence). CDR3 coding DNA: TGTGCCAGCAGTTTCTTGACAGGGTTCCACGAGCAGTACTTC. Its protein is CASSFLTGFHEQYF.

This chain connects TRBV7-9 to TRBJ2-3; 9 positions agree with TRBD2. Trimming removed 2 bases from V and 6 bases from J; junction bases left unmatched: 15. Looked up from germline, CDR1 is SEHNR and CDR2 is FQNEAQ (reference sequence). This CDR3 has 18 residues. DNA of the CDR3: TGTGCCAGCAGCTTAAATCGGCGAGCTAGCGGGGATAGGGATACGCAGTATTTT. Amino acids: CASSLNRRASGDRDTQYF.

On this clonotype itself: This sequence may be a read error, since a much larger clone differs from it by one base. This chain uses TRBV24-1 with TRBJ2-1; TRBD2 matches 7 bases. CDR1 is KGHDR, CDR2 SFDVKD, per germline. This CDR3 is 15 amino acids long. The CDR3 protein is CATSPGLSSYNAQFF. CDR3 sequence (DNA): TGTGCCACCAGCCCGGGACTAAGCTCCTACAATGCGCAGTTCTTC.

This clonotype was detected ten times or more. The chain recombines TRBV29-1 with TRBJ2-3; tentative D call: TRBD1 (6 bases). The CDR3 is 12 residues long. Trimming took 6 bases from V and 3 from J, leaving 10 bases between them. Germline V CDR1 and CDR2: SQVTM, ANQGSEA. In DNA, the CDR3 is TGCAGCGTGCCGCAGGGGACAGATACGCAGTATTTT. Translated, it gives CSVPQGTDTQYF.

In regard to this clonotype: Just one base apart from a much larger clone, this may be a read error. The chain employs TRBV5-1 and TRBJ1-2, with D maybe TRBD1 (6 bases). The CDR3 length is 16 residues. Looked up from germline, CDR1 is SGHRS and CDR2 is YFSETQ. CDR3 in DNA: TGCGCCAGCAGCGCGCCTGTGGACAGTTCAGACTATGGCTACGCCTTC. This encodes CASSAPVDSSDYGYAF.

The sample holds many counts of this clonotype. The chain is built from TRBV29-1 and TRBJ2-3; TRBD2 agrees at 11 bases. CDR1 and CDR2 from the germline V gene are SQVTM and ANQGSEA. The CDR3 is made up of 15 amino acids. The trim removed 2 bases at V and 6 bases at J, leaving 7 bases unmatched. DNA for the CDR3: TGCAGCGTTGAAATAGCGGGAGGGGGTGGTGATACGCAGTATTTT. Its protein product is CSVEIAGGGGDTQYF.

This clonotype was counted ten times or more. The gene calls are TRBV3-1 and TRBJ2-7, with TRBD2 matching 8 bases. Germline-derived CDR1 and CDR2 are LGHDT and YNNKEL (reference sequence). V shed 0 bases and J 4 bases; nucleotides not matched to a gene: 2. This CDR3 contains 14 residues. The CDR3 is CASSQDRLAYEQYF. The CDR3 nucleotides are TGTGCCAGCAGCCAAGATCGACTAGCGTACGAGCAGTACTTC.

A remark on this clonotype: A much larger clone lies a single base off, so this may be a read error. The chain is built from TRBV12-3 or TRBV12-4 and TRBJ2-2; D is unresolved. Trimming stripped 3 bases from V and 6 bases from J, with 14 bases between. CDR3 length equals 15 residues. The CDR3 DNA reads TGTGCCAGCAGTTTTAGAAGGAGTTGGTCCGGGGAGCTGTTTTTT. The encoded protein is CASSFRRSWSGELFF.

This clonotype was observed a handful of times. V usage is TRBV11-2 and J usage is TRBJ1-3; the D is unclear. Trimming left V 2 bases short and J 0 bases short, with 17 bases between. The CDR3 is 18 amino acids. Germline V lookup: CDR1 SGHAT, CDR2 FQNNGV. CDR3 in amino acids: CASSLIPGPGISGNTIYF. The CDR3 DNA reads TGTGCCAGCAGCTTAATTCCCGGACCCGGGATCTCTGGAAACACCATATATTTT. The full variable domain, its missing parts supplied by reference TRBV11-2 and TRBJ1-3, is EAGVAQSPRYKIIEKRQSVAFWCNPISGHATLYWYQQILGQGPKLLIQFQNNGVVDDSQLPKDRFSAERLKGVDSTLKIQPAKLEDSAVYLCASSLIPGPGISGNTIYFGEGSWLTVV.

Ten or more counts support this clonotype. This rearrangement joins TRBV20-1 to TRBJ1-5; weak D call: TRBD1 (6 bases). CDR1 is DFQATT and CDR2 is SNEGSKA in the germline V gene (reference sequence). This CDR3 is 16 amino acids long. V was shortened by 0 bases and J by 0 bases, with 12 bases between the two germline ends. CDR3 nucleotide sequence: TGCAGTGCTAGAGACTGGACAGAGGGTAGCAATCAGCCCCAGCATTTT. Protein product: CSARDWTEGSNQPQHF.

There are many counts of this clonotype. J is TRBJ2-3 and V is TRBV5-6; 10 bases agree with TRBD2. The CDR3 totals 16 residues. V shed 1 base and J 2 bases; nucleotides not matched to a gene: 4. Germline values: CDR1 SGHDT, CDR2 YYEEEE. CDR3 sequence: CASSLRTSGFTDTQYF. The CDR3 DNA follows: TGTGCCAGCAGCTTGAGGACTAGCGGATTCACAGATACGCAGTATTTT.

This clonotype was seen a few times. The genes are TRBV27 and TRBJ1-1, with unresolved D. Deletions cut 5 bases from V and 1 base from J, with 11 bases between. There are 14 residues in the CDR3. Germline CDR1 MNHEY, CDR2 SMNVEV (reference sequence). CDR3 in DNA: TGTGCCAGCAGTATAGGATCAGGGAACACTGAAGCTTTCTTT. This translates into CASSIGSGNTEAFF.

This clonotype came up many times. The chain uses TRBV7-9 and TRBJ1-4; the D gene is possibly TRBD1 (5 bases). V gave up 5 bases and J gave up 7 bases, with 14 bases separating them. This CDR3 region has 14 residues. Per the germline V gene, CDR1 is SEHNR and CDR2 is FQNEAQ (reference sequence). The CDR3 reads CASSLDTAREKLFF. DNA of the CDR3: TGTGCCAGCAGCCTGGACACGGCTCGTGAAAAACTGTTTTTT.